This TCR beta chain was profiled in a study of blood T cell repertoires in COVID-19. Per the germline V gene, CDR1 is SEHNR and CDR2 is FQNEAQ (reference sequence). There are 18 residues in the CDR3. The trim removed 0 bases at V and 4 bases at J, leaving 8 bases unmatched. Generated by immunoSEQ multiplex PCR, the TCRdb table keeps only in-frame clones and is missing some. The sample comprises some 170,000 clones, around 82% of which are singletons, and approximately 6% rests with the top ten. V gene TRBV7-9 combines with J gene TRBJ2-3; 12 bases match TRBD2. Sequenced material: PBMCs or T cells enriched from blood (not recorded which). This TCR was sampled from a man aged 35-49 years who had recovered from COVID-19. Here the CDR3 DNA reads TGTGCCAGCAGCTTAGCGTCCGCTAGCGGGGGGGCGGCAGATACGCAGTATTTT. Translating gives CASSLASASGGAADTQYF.